One sample yielded the 16 T cell receptor beta chains listed below, sequenced in a study of shared clonotypes between healthy human individuals. The table came from immunoSEQ multiplex PCR; TCRdb's copy has only in-frame clones and leaves some out. Among about 450,000 clones listed, approximately 79% were seen once. Sequences were obtained from PBMCs. The receptors here all came from a woman aged 40-49 years in good health. Some clones in this sample may be carry-over from other donors' samples.

This clone was seen a single time. The chain joins TRBV18 to TRBJ1-1; a weak D match, TRBD1 (6 bases). Trimming removed 3 bases at V and 7 bases at J, with 15 bases between. The CDR3 is 14 residues long. CDR1 is KGHSH, CDR2 LQKENI, per germline. This CDR3 is CASSPSGTTNEAFF. The CDR3 DNA reads TGTGCCAGCTCACCCTCCGGGACAACGAATGAAGCTTTCTTT.

Here the CDR3 DNA reads TGTGCCAGCAGTTTAGTCTGGCAGGACTATGGCTACACCTTC. Its translation is CASSLVWQDYGYTF. The gene calls are TRBV28 and TRBJ1-2; D is unresolved. Looked up from germline, CDR1 is MDHEN and CDR2 is SYDVKM. There are 14 residues in the CDR3. The V gene lost 2 bases and the J gene lost 3 bases, with 10 bases spanning the gap.

Turning to this clone: A much larger clone differs by one base, so this may be a read error. In the same sample, other DNA sequences code for this CDR3. The J gene is TRBJ1-1, the V gene TRBV2; D remains ambiguous. The CDR3 contains 13 residues. Germline lookup yields CDR1 SNHLY and CDR2 FYNNEI. The CDR3 DNA is TGTGCCAGCAGAGCAACCGGTGGCACTGAAGCTTTCTTC. This gives the protein CASRATGGTEAFF.

This sequence joins TRBV18 and TRBJ2-7, with 9 bases identical to TRBD2. This CDR3 has 15 residues. J gave up 4 bases and V 1 base, and 5 bases lay outside the gene matches. CDR1 KGHSH and CDR2 LQKENI come from the germline V gene. CDR3 loop: CASSPRAGGEYEQYF. The CDR3 DNA reads TGTGCCAGCTCACCACGAGCGGGAGGAGAATACGAGCAGTACTTC.

V usage is TRBV27 and J usage is TRBJ1-4; 9 nucleotides line up with TRBD1. V was pared by 5 bases and J by 8 bases, with 9 bases of the junction left unmatched. The CDR3 covers 15 residues. Germline CDR1 MNHEY, CDR2 SMNVEV (reference sequence). The DNA of the CDR3 is TGTGCCAGCAGTGAAGTACAGGGGGCCGAGGAAAAACTGTTTTTT. Its protein is CASSEVQGAEEKLFF.

This clone showed up many times. J is TRBJ1-1 and V is TRBV6-1; D ambiguous. V lost 6 bases and J lost 0, with 8 bases in between. From germline, CDR1 is MNHNS and CDR2 SASEGT. The CDR3 length is 13 residues. DNA of the CDR3: TGTGCCAGCAGCCAAGAGGTGAACACTGAAGCTTTCTTT. It specifies CASSQEVNTEAFF.

The genes are TRBV7-3 and TRBJ2-1, with D possibly being TRBD1 or TRBD2 (5 bases each). This CDR3 is built from 12 residues. Trimming took 5 bases from V and 10 from J, leaving 12 bases between them. In germline, CDR1 is SGHTA, CDR2 FQGTGA. The CDR3 DNA sequence: TGTGCCAGCAGCCCCTCGGGGCGGGAGCAGTTCTTC. It is translated as CASSPSGREQFF.

The genes are TRBV2 and TRBJ1-5, with 9 bases fitting TRBD1. This CDR3 region has 15 residues. Germline loops: CDR1 SNHLY, CDR2 FYNNEI. J gave up 2 bases and V 7 bases, and 6 bases lay outside the gene matches. The CDR3 DNA sequence: TGTGCCAGCAAGGGGGACAGGGCGGGCAATCAGCCCCAGCATTTT. Its translation is CASKGDRAGNQPQHF.

The chain links TRBV18 to TRBJ2-5; D not certain. Trimming shortened V by 5 bases and J by 1 base, and 14 bases separated the two germline ends. Germline V gene lookup returns CDR1 KGHSH and CDR2 LQKENI. The CDR3 consists of 15 residues. The CDR3 sequence is CASSKGGQPQETQYF. The CDR3 coding sequence is TGTGCCAGCTCAAAAGGTGGCCAGCCCCAAGAGACCCAGTACTTC.

Written as DNA, the CDR3 is TGTGCCAGCAGTTTAGGTCCACAGGGGGGTGTCTACGAGCAGTACTTC. Translation: CASSLGPQGGVYEQYF. The chain links TRBV27 to TRBJ2-7; 8 nucleotides agree with TRBD1. This CDR3 region has 16 residues. The germline gives CDR1 MNHEY, CDR2 SMNVEV (reference sequence). J lost 3 bases, V lost 2 bases, and 9 bases had no gene match.

The rearrangement links TRBV6-6 to TRBJ1-2, with a tentative D call TRBD1 (6 bases). Germline lookup yields CDR1 MNHNY and CDR2 SVGAGI (reference sequence). V lost 2 bases to trimming and J lost 6 bases, with 13 bases between them. The CDR3 sequence is 14 residues long. The CDR3 loop reads CASSYPQGQHGYTF. Here the CDR3 DNA reads TGTGCCAGCAGTTACCCCCAGGGGCAGCATGGCTACACCTTC.

This chain connects TRBV18 to TRBJ1-5; D call uncertain. The CDR3 loop spans 14 amino acids. Germline lookup yields CDR1 KGHSH and CDR2 LQKENI. Trimming took 3 bases from V and 7 from J, leaving 13 bases between them. In DNA, the CDR3 is TGTGCCAGCTCACCCTGGGTTGTAGGACAGCCCCAGCATTTT. Translating it yields CASSPWVVGQPQHF.

V usage is TRBV18 and J usage is TRBJ1-2; 7 bases map to TRBD1. Germline assignment: CDR1 KGHSH and CDR2 LQKENI. With V trimmed by 7 bases and J by 6 bases, 8 bases remained unmatched. The length of the CDR3 is 13 residues. The CDR3 nucleotides read TGTGCCAGCTACGACCCCGGGACAGATGGCTACACCTTC. Its translation is CASYDPGTDGYTF.

The V and J genes are TRBV7-8 and TRBJ2-1, with D tentatively TRBD1 or TRBD2 (5 bases each). V lost 5 bases to trimming and J lost 3 bases, with 11 bases between them. Germline V gene lookup returns CDR1 SGHVS and CDR2 FQNEAQ. The CDR3 runs 14 residues. CDR3 in amino acids: CASSPRDGYNEQFF. Here the CDR3 DNA reads TGTGCCAGCAGCCCCAGGGACGGCTACAATGAGCAGTTCTTC.

Points on this clone: Other nucleotide sequences in the sample specify the same CDR3. The J gene is TRBJ2-1, the V gene TRBV6-4; 8 bases fit TRBD2. The V segment lost 6 bases and the J segment 1 base; nucleotides outside the gene matches: 5. Germline CDR1 is MRHNA and CDR2 is SNTAGT. The CDR3 extends over 15 amino acids. DNA for the CDR3: TGTGCCAGCAGCCCCAGCGGGAGTTCCTACAATGAGCAGTTCTTC. Translated: CASSPSGSSYNEQFF.

This chain joins TRBV15 and TRBJ1-1; no reliable D call. V shed 3 bases and J shed 5 bases, with 10 bases lying between them. The CDR3 is 13 residues long. The germline gives CDR1 LNHNV, CDR2 YYDKDF (reference sequence). The CDR3 loop reads CATSSPESTEAFF. DNA of the CDR3: TGTGCCACCAGCAGCCCCGAGTCGACTGAAGCTTTCTTT.